Detailed here is one T cell receptor beta chain. What it binds is unknown. This specimen comes from a study of cytomegalovirus exposure and HLA in healthy donors. Amplification used 60 Vbeta primers and 13 Jbeta primers. Here immunoSEQ multiplex PCR was the method, and the copy in TCRdb shows in-frame clones only, minus some. The table gives nearly 200,000 clones; the top ten clones make up 0.74% of it. V gave up 9 bases and J gave up 6 bases; unmatched junction bases: 14. This CDR3 is 15 amino acids long. Germline CDR1 and CDR2: MNHNS and SASEGT. Whole-study results and caveats: In a later analysis, the majority of CMV-associated beta chains seemingly showed HLA restriction. Reports described diagnosis of cytomegalovirus status by the classifier as highly specific and sensitive.

What was sequenced was PBMCs. The rearrangement links TRBV6-1 to TRBJ2-3; 8 nucleotides line up with TRBD2. The receptor comes from a boy younger than 18 in good health and CMV-seronegative. The CDR3 region is CASVPSGGAPDTQYF. Here the CDR3 DNA reads TGTGCCAGTGTCCCATCCGGGGGGGCCCCTGATACGCAGTATTTT.